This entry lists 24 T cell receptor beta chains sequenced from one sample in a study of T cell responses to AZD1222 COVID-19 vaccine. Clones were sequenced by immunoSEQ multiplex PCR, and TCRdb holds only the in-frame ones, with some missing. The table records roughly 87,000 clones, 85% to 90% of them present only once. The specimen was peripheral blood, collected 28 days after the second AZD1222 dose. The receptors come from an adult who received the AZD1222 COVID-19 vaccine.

The CDR3 region is CASSTPGNTEAFF. The CDR3 DNA is TGTGCCAGTAGTACGCCAGGGAACACTGAAGCTTTCTTT. This chain uses TRBV19 with TRBJ1-1; D remains ambiguous. Deletions cut 4 bases from V and 1 base from J, with 7 bases between. Germline loops: CDR1 LNHDA, CDR2 SQIVND (reference sequence). This CDR3 spans 13 amino acids.

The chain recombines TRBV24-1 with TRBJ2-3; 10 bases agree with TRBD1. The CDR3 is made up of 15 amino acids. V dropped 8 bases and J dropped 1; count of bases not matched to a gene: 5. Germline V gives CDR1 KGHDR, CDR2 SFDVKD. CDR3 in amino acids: CATMRQGAGTDTQYF. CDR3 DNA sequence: TGTGCCACCATGCGACAGGGGGCGGGCACAGATACGCAGTATTTT.

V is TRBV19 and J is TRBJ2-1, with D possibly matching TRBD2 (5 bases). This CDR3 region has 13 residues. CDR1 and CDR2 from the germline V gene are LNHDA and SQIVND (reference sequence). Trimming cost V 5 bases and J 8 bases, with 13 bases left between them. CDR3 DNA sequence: TGTGCCAGTAGTGAGGACTGGGCAGATGAGCAGTTCTTC. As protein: CASSEDWADEQFF.

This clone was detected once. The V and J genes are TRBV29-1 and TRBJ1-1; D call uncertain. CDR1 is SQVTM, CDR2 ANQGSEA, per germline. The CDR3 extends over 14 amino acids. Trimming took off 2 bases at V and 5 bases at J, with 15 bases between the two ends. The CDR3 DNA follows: TGCAGCGTTGAAATTGGACCCAGAGGTACTGAAGCTTTCTTT. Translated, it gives CSVEIGPRGTEAFF.

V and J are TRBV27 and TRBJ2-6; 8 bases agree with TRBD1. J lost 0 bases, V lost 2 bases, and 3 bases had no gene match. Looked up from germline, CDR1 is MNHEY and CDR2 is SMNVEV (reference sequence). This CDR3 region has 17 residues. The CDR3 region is CASSLRDRSSGANVLTF. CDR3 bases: TGTGCCAGCAGTTTACGGGACAGGAGCTCTGGGGCCAACGTCCTGACTTTC.

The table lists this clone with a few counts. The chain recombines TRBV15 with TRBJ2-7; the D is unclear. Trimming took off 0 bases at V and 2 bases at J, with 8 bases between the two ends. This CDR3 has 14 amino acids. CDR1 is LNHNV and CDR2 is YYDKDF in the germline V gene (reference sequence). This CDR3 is CATSRDETTYEQYF. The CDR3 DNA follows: TGTGCCACCAGCAGAGACGAGACGACCTACGAGCAGTACTTC.

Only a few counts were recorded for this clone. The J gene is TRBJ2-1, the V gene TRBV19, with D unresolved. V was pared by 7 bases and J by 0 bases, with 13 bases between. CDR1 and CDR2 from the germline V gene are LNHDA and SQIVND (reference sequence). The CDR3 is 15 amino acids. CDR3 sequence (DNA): TGTGCCAGTACCCCCTCCGTCACCTCCTACAATGAGCAGTTCTTC. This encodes CASTPSVTSYNEQFF.

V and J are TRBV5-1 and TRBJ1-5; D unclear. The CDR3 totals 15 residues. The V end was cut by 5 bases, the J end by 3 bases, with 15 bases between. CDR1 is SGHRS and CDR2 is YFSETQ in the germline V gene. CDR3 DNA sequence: TGCGCCAGCAGTAGCGACGGTACCCCCAATCAGCCCCAGCATTTT. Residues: CASSSDGTPNQPQHF. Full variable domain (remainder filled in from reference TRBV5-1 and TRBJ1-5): KAGVTQTPRYLIKTRGQQVTLSCSPISGHRSVSWYQQTPGQGLQFLFEYFSETQRNKGNFPGRFSGRQFSNSRSEMNVSTLELGDSALYLCASSSDGTPNQPQHFGDGTRLSIL.

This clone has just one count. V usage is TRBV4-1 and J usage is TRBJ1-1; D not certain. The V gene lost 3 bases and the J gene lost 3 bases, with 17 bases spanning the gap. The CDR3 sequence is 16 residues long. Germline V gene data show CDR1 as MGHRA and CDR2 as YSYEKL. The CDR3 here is CASSHSTRPRDTEAFF. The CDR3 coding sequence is TGCGCCAGCAGCCACAGTACCCGCCCTAGGGACACTGAAGCTTTCTTT.

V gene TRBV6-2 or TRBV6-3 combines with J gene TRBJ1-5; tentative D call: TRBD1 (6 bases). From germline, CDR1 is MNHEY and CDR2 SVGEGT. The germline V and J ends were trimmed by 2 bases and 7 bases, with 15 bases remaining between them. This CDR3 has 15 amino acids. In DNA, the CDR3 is TGTGCCAGCAGTTACACCCGACAGGCTCAACAGCCCCAGCATTTT. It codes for CASSYTRQAQQPQHF.

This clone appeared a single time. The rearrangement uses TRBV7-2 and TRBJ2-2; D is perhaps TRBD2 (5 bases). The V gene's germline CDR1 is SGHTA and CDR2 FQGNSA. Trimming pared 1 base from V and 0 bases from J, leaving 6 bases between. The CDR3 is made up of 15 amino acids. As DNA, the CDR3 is TGTGCCAGCAGCTTAGTCGGGACGAACACCGGGGAGCTGTTTTTT. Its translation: CASSLVGTNTGELFF. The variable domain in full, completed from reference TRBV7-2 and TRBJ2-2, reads GAGVSQSPSNKVTEKGKDVELRCDPISGHTALYWYRQSLGQGLEFLIYFQGNSAPDKSGLPSDRFSAERTGGSVSTLTIQRTQQEDSAVYLCASSLVGTNTGELFFGEGSRLTVL.

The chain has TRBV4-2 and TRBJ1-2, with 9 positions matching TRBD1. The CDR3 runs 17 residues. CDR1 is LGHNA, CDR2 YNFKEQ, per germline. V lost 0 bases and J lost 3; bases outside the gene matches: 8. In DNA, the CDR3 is TGTGCCAGCAGCCAAGAGTTAGGAACAGGGGGCGACTATGGCTACACCTTC. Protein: CASSQELGTGGDYGYTF.

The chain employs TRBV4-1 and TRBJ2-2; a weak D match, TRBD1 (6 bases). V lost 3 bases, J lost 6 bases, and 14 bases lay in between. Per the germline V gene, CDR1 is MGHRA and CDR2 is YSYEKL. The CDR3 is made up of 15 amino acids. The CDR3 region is CASSQWTDVAGELFF. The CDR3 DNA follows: TGCGCCAGCAGCCAGTGGACAGATGTCGCCGGGGAGCTGTTTTTT.

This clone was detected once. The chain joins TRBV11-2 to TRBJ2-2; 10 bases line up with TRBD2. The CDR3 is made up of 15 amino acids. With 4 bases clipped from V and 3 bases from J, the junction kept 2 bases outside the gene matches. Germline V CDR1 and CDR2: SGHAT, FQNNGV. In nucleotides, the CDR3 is TGTGCCAGCAGCTCCCTAGCGGGAGACACCGGGGAGCTGTTTTTT. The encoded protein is CASSSLAGDTGELFF.

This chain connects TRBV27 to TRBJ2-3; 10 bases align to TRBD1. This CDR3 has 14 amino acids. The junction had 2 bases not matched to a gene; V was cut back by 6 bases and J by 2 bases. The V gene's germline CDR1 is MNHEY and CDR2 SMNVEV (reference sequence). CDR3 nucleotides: TGTGCCAGCAGGCGACAGGGGGCCACAGATACGCAGTATTTT. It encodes CASRRQGATDTQYF.

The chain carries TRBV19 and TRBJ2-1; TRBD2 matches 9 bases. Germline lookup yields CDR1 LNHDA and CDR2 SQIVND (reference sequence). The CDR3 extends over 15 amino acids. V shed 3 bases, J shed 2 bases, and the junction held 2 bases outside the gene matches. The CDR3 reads CASSISGSPYNEQFF. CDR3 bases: TGTGCCAGTAGTATTAGCGGGAGCCCCTACAATGAGCAGTTCTTC.

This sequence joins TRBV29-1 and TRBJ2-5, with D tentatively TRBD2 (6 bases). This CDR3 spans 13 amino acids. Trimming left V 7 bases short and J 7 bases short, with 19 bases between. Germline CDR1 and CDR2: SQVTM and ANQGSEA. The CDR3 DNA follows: TGCAGCGGGGGGGTAACCGTATTGGGGACCCAGTACTTC. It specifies CSGGVTVLGTQYF.

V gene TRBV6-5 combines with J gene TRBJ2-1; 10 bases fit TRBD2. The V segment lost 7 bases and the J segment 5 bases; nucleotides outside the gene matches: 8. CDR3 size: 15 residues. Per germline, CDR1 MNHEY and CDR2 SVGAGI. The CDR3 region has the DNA TGTGCCAGCATCCTCACTAGCGGGGTCAACAATGAGCAGTTCTTC. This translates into CASILTSGVNNEQFF.

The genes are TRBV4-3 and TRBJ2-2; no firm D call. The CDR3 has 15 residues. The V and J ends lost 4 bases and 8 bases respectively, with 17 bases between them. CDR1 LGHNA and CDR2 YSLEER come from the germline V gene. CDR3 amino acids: CASSRDSFTPGELFF. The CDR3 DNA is TGCGCCAGCAGCCGAGACTCATTTACACCGGGGGAGCTGTTTTTT.

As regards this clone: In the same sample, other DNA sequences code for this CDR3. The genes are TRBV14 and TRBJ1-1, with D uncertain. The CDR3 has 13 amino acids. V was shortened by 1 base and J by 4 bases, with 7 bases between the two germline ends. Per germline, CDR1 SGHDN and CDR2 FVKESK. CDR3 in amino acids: CASSQGGITEAFF. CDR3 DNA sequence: TGTGCCAGCAGCCAAGGAGGGATCACTGAAGCTTTCTTT.

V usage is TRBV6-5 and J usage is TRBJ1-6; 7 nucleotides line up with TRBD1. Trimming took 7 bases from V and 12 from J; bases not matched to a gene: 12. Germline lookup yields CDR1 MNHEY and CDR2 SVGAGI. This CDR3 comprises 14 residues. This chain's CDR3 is CASTRDREMGPLHF. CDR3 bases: TGTGCCAGCACCCGTGACAGGGAGATGGGACCCCTCCACTTT.

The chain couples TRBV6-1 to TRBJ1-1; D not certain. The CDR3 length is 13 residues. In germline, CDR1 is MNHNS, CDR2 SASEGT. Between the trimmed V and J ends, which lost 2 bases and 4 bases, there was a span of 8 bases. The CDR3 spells CASSEQDTTEAFF. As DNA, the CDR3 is TGTGCCAGCAGTGAACAGGATACCACTGAAGCTTTCTTT.

The CDR3 DNA reads as TGTGCCACCAGCATTTCGACAGGGGCAGCTGGAAACACCATATATTTT. Amino acids: CATSISTGAAGNTIYF. The genes are TRBV15 and TRBJ1-3; 8 positions match TRBD1. CDR1 is LNHNV, CDR2 YYDKDF, per germline (reference sequence). The V gene end was trimmed by 4 bases and the J gene end by 2 bases; junction bases not matched to a gene: 7. CDR3 length: 16 amino acids.

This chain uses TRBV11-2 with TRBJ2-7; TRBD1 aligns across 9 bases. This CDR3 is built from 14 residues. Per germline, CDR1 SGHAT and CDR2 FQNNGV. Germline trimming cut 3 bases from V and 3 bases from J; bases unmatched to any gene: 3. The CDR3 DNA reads TGTGCCAGCAGCTTCGACAGGGGGGACTACGAGCAGTACTTC. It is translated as CASSFDRGDYEQYF.